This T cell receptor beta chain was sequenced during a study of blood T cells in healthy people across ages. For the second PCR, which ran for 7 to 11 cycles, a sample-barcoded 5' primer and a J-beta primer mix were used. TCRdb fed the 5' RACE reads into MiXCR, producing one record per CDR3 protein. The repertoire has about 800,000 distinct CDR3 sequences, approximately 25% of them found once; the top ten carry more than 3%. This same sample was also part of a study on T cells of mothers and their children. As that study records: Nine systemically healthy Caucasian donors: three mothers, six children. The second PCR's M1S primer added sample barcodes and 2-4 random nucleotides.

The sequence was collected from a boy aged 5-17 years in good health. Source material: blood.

CDR3 in DNA: TGTGCCAGCAGCTTATTTATTCCCAGGAGCGACTATGGCTACACCTTC. Translating it yields CASSLFIPRSDYGYTF. V is TRBV7-9 and J is TRBJ1-2; D gene unclear. Trimming pared 2 bases from V and 3 bases from J, leaving 16 bases between. The CDR3 extends over 16 amino acids. Germline V lookup: CDR1 SEHNR, CDR2 FQNEAQ (reference sequence).